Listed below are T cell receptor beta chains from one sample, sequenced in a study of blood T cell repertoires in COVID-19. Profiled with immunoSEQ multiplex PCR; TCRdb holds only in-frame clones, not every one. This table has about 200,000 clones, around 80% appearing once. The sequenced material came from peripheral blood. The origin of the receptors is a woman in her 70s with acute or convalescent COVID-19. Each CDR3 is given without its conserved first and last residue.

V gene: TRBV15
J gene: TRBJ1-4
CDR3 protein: ATSRGGIGEKLF

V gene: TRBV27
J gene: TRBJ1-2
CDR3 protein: ASSLSGRAGGYT

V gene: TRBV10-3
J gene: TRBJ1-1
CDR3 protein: AISEMNWGAEAF

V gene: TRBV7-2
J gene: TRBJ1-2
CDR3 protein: ASSLRQGYGYT

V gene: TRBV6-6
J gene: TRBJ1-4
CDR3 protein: ASSYSRVDEKLF

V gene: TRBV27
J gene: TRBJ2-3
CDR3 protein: ASRGLAGGEDTQY

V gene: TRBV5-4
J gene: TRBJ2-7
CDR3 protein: ASSTRSYEQY

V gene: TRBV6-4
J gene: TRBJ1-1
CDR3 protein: ASSGQGQASYGEAF

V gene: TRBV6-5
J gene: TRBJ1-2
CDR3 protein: ASSYLNRVSYGYT

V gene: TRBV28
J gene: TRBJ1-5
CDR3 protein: ASSRTGGGNQPQH

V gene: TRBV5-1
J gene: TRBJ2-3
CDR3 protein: ASSVGTTTSTDTQY

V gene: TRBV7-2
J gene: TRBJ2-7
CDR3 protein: ASSLVSRYEQY

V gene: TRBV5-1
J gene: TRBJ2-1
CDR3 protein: ASSLTGTNEQF

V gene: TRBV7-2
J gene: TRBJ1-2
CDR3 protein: ASSSGQAYYGYT

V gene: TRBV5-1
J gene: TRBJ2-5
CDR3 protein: ASSTGQGKETQY

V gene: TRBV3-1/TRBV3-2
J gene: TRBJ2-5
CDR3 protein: ASSQGGASGRGETQY

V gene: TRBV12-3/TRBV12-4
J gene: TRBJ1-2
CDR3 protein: ASSNDRFYGYT

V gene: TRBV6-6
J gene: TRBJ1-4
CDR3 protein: ASSLPAAAIEKLF

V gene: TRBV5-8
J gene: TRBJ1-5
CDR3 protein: ASSLAYLTNQPQH

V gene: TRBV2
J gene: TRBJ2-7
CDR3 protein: ASRGGLGFNTYEQY

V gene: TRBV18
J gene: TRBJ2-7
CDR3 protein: ACGTGNANSPEQY

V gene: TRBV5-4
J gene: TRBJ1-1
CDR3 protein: ASSGEPSNTEAF

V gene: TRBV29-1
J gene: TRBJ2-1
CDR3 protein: SVGGPPRGSYNEQF

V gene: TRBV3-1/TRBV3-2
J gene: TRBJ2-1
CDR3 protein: ASTTLSGTSGTNEQF

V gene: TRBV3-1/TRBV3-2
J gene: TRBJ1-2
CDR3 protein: ASSQPLGGAANYGYT

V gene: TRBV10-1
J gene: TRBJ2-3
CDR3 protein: ASSDSGTGEADTQY

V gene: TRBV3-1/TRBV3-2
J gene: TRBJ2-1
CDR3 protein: ASSQVGYNEQF

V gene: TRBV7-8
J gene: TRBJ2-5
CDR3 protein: ASSLGLSGSQETQY

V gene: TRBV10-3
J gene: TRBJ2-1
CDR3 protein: AISGDSHGEQF

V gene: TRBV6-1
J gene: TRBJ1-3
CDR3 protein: ASSAYGQTSGNTIY

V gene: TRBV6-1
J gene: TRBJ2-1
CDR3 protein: ASSEGPRRASGRADEQF

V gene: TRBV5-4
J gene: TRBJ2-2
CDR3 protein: ASSLDRNTGELF

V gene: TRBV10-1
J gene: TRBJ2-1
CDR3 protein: ASKRSSGRLSNNSYNEQF